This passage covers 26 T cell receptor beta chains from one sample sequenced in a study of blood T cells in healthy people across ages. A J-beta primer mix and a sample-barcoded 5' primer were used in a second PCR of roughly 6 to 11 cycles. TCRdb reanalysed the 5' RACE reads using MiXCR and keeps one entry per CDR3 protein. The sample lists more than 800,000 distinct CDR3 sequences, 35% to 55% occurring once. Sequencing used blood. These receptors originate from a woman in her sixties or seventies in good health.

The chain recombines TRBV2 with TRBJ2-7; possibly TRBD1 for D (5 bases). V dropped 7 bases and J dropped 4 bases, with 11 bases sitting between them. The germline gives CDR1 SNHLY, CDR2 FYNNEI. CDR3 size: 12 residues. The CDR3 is CASIAGRYEQYF. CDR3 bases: TGTGCCAGCATTGCAGGGCGATACGAGCAGTACTTC.

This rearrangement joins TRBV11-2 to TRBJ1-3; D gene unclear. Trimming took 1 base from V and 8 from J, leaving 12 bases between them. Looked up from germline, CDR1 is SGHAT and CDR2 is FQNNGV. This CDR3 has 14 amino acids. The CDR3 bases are TGTGCCAGCAGCTTAGTGGGCGGAGTGCACACCATATATTTT. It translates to CASSLVGGVHTIYF.

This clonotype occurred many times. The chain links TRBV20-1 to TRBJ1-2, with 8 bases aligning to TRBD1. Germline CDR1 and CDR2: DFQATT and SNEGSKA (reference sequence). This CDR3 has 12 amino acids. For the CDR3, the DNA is TGCAGCGCACGGACAGGGAACTATGGCTACACCTTC. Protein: CSARTGNYGYTF.

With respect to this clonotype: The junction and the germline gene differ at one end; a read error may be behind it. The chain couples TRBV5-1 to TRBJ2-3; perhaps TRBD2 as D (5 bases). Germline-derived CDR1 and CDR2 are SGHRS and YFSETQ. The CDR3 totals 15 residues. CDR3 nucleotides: TGCGCCAGCAGCTTGACGGGGTTTTACACAAATACGCAGTATTTT. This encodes CASSLTGFYTNTQYF.

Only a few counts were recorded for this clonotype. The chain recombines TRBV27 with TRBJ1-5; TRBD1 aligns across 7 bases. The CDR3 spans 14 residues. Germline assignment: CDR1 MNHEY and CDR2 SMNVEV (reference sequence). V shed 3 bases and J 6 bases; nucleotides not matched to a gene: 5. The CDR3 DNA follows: TGTGCCAGCAGTTTCAGACAGGGTTCTCAGCCCCAGCATTTT. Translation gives CASSFRQGSQPQHF.

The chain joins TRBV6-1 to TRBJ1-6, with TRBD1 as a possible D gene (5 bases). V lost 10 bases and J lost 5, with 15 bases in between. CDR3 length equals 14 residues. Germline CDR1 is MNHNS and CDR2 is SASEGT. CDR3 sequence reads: CATGGGVDNSPLHF. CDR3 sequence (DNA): TGTGCCACCGGGGGAGGGGTCGATAATTCACCCCTCCACTTT.

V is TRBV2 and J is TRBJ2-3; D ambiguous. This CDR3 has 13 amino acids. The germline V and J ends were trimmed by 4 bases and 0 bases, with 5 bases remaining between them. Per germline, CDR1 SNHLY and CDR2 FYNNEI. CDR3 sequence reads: CASSAESTDTQYF. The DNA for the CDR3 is TGTGCCAGCAGTGCGGAGAGCACAGATACGCAGTATTTT.

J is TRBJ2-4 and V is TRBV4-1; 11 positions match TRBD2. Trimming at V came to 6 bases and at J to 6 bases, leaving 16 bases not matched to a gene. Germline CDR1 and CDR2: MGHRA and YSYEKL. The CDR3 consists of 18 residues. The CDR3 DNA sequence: TGCGCCAGCAGTCAACGAAAGGTAGCGGGAGGGCCAGGAAACATTCAGTACTTC. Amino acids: CASSQRKVAGGPGNIQYF.

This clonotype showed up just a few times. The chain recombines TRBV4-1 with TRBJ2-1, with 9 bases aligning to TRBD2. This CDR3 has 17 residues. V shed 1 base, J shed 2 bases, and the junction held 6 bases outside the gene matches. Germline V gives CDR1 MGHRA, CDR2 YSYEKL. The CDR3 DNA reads TGCGCCAGCAGCCAAGGTTTAGCGGGAGTGGCCTACAATGAGCAGTTCTTC. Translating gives CASSQGLAGVAYNEQFF.

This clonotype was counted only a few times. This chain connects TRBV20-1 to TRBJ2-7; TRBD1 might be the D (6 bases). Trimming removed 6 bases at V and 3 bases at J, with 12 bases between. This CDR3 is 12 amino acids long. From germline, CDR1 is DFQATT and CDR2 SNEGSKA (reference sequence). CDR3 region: CSASRDNYEQYF. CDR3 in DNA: TGCAGTGCCTCACGGGACAACTACGAGCAGTACTTC.

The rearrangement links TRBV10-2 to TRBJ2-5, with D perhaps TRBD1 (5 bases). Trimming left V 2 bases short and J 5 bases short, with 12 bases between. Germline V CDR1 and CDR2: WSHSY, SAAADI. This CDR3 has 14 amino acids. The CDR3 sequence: CASSEASRDETQYF. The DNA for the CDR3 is TGCGCCAGCAGTGAGGCGTCCAGGGATGAGACCCAGTACTTC.

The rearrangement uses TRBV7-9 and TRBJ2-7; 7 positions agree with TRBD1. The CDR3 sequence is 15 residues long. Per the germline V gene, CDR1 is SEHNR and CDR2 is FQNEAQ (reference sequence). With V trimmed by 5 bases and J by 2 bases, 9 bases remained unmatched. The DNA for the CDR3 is TGTGCCAGCAGCCACCGGGACAGCTGGGCCTACGAGCAGTACTTC. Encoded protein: CASSHRDSWAYEQYF.

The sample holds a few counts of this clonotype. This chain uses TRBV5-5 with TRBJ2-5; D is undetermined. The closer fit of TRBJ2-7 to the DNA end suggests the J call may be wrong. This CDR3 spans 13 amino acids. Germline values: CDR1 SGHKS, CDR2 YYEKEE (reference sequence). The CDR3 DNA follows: TGTGCCAGCAGGCCCGGGCTCCGGATCGAGCAGTACTTC. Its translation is CASRPGLRIEQYF.

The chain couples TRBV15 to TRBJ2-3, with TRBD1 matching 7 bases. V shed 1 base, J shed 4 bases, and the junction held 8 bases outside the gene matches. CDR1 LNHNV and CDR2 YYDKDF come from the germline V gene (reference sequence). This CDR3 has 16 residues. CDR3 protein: CATSRANRGYADTQYF. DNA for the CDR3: TGTGCCACCAGCAGAGCCAACAGGGGATATGCAGATACGCAGTATTTT. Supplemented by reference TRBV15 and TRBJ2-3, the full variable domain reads DAMVIQNPRYQVTQFGKPVTLSCSQTLNHNVMYWYQQKSSQAPKLLFHYYDKDFNNEADTPDNFQSRRPNTSFCFLDIRSPGLGDTAMYLCATSRANRGYADTQYFGPGTRLTVL.

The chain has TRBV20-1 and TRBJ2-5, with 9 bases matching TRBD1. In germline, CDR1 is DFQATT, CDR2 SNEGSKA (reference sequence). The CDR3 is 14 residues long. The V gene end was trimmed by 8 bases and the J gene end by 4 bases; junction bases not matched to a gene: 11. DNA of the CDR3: TGCAGTAACAGAATAGGACAGGGGCGAGAGACCCAGTACTTC. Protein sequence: CSNRIGQGRETQYF.

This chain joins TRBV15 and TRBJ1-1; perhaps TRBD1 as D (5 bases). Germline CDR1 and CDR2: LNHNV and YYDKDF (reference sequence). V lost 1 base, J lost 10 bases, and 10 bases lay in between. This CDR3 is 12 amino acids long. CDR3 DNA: TGTGCCACCAGCAGAGCTGGGGGGGGAGCTTTCTTT. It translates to CATSRAGGGAFF.

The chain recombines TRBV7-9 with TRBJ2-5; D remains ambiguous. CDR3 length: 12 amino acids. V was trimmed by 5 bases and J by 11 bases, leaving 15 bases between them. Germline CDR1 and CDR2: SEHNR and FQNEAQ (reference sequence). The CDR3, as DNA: TGTGCCAGCAGCCTCAGTAGCAATGAGCAGTACTTC. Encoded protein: CASSLSSNEQYF.

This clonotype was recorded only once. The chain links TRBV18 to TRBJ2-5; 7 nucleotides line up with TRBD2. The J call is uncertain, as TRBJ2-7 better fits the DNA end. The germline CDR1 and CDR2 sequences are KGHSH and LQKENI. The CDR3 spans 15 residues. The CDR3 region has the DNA TGTGCCAGCTCATCCAAGGCGGCTAGCGGATACGAGCAGTACTTC. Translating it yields CASSSKAASGYEQYF.

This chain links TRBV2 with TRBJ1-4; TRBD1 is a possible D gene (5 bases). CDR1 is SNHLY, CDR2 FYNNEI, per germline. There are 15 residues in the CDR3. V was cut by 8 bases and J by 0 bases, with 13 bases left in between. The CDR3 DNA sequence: TGTGCCAGCGCCTTTGAAGGGGCAACTAATGAAAAACTGTTTTTT. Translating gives CASAFEGATNEKLFF. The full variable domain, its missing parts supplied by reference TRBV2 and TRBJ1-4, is EPEVTQTPSHQVTQMGQEVILRCVPISNHLYFYWYRQILGQKVEFLVSFYNNEISEKSEIFDDQFSVERPDGSNFTLKIRSTKLEDSAMYFCASAFEGATNEKLFFGSGTQLSVL.

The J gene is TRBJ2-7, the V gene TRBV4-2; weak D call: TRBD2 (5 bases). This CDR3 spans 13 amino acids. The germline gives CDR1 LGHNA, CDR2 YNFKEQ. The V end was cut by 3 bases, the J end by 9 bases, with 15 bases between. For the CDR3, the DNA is TGTGCCAGCAGCCAGGACTTGACTCGGGTGCAGTACTTC. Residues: CASSQDLTRVQYF.

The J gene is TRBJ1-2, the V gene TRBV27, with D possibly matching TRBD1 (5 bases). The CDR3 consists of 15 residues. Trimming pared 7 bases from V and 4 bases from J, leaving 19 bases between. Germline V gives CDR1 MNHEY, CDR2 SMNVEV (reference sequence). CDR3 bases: TGTGCCAGCAAAAGCAGGGCCGGGTTTGGCTATGGCTACACCTTC. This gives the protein CASKSRAGFGYGYTF.

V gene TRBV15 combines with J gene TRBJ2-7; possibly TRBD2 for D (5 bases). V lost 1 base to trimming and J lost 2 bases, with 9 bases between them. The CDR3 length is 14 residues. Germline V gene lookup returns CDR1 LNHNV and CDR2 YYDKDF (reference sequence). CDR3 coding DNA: TGTGCCACCAGCAGAGCCCTGGGAGCCTACGAGCAGTACTTC. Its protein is CATSRALGAYEQYF.

The DNA of the CDR3 is TGTGCCAGCAGTTTCGGGGGAGGGGGCGGGGGTGAGCAGTTCTTC. Protein: CASSFGGGGGGEQFF. This chain joins TRBV28 and TRBJ2-1; the D gene could be TRBD1 or TRBD2 (7 bases each). This CDR3 spans 15 amino acids. Trimming stripped 3 bases from V and 9 bases from J, with 18 bases between. Germline V CDR1 and CDR2: MDHEN, SYDVKM.

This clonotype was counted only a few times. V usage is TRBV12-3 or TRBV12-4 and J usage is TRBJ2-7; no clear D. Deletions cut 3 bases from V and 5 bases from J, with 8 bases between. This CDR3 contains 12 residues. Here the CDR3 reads CASSLRTDEQYF. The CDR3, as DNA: TGTGCCAGCAGTTTGCGCACTGACGAGCAGTACTTC.

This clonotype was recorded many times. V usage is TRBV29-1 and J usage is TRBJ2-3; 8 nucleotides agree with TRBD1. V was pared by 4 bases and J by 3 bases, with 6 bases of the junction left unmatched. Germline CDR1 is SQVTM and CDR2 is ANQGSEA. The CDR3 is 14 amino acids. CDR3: CSVVTGAWTDTQYF. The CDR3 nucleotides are TGCAGCGTTGTGACAGGGGCTTGGACAGATACGCAGTATTTT.

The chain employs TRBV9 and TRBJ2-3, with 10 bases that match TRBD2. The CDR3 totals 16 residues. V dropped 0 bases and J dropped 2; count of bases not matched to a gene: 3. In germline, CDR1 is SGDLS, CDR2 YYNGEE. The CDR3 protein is CASSVGAGGVTDTQYF. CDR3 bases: TGTGCCAGCAGCGTAGGAGCGGGAGGGGTCACAGATACGCAGTATTTT.